This is a list of T cell receptor beta chains from one sample in a study of blood T cell repertoires in COVID-19. TCRdb's table, derived via immunoSEQ multiplex PCR, lists solely in-frame clones and lacks some. The profile covers nearly 350,000 clones, with about 90% appearing a single time and approximately 1% taken by the ten largest. The material sequenced was PBMCs or T cells enriched from blood (not recorded which). The receptor set was obtained from a woman aged 25 to 45 who had recovered from COVID-19. Both conserved end residues are part of each CDR3. Fields, in order: clone size, V gene, D gene, J gene, CDR3 protein, CDR3 DNA. D genes are given only for firm matches. Size is stated for part of the rows, as once, few or many counts, or as a class when the clone is expanded.

size: NA
V: TRBV14
D: TRBD1
J: TRBJ2-1
CDR3: CASSQETLRQGASNEQFF
DNA: TGTGCCAGCAGCCAAGAAACCCTAAGGCAGGGGGCGTCGAATGAGCAGTTCTTC

size: NA
V: TRBV5-1
D: NA
J: TRBJ1-1
CDR3: CASSPLPTGLTEAFF
DNA: TGCGCCAGCAGCCCCCTACCCACAGGGCTCACTGAAGCTTTCTTT

size: NA
V: TRBV5-8
D: NA
J: TRBJ1-5
CDR3: CASSLMMRAYSNQPQHF
DNA: TGTGCCAGCAGTCTTATGATGAGAGCTTATAGCAATCAGCCCCAGCATTTT

size: NA
V: TRBV19
D: TRBD1
J: TRBJ1-3
CDR3: CASSADRGTGNTIYF
DNA: TGTGCCAGTAGTGCGGACAGGGGGACTGGAAACACCATATATTTT

size: NA
V: TRBV6-6
D: TRBD2
J: TRBJ2-5
CDR3: CASSPRTSGRAQETQYF
DNA: TGTGCCAGCAGTCCACGGACTAGCGGGAGGGCCCAAGAGACCCAGTACTTC

size: NA
V: TRBV14
D: NA
J: TRBJ1-6
CDR3: CASSQTFGRNSPLHF
DNA: TGTGCCAGCAGCCAAACCTTCGGTCGCAATTCACCCCTCCACTTT

size: medium-sized
V: TRBV9
D: NA
J: TRBJ1-1
CDR3: CASSVKVGGEAFF
DNA: TGTGCCAGCAGCGTAAAGGTGGGAGGGGAAGCTTTCTTT

size: once
V: TRBV5-4
D: NA
J: TRBJ2-3
CDR3: CASSLALGGLGTDTQYF
DNA: TGTGCCAGCAGCTTGGCCTTGGGGGGGCTGGGGACAGATACGCAGTATTTT

size: NA
V: TRBV6-5
D: NA
J: TRBJ2-7
CDR3: CASSPQGYEQYF
DNA: TGTGCCAGCAGCCCACAGGGCTACGAGCAGTACTTC

size: NA
V: TRBV25-1
D: TRBD1
J: TRBJ1-4
CDR3: CASSRWGDRVEKLFF
DNA: TGTGCCAGCAGTAGGTGGGGGGACAGGGTCGAAAAACTGTTTTTT

size: few
V: TRBV27
D: NA
J: TRBJ2-4
CDR3: CASSVMGLAKNIQYF
DNA: TGTGCCAGCAGTGTTATGGGCCTAGCCAAAAACATTCAGTACTTC

size: NA
V: TRBV6-5
D: TRBD1
J: TRBJ2-2
CDR3: CASSYSGTGMTGELFF
DNA: TGTGCCAGCAGTTACTCCGGGACAGGGATGACCGGGGAGCTGTTTTTT

size: NA
V: TRBV27
D: TRBD2
J: TRBJ2-3
CDR3: CASSPLGAGETDTQYF
DNA: TGTGCCAGCAGTCCCCTCGGAGCGGGAGAGACAGATACGCAGTATTTT

size: NA
V: TRBV18
D: TRBD2
J: TRBJ2-7
CDR3: CASSPASGASSYEQYF
DNA: TGTGCCAGCTCACCAGCTAGCGGGGCTAGCTCCTACGAGCAGTACTTC

size: NA
V: TRBV2
D: TRBD1
J: TRBJ1-5
CDR3: CASSVGGRNQPQHF
DNA: TGTGCCAGCAGTGTAGGGGGCCGCAATCAGCCCCAGCATTTT

size: NA
V: TRBV5-1
D: TRBD1
J: TRBJ2-1
CDR3: CASMRGQGYNEQFF
DNA: TGCGCCAGCATGAGGGGACAGGGCTACAATGAGCAGTTCTTC

size: NA
V: TRBV5-1
D: TRBD1
J: TRBJ2-4
CDR3: CASSLEGQGAIKNIQYF
DNA: TGCGCCAGCAGCTTGGAGGGACAGGGCGCCATCAAAAACATTCAGTACTTC

size: NA
V: TRBV3-1/TRBV3-2
D: NA
J: TRBJ1-1
CDR3: CASSLRGGTEAFF
DNA: TGTGCCAGCAGCCTACGGGGGGGCACTGAAGCTTTCTTT

size: NA
V: TRBV11-2
D: TRBD2
J: TRBJ2-3
CDR3: CASSLGRVLAGVGTDTQYF
DNA: TGTGCCAGCAGCTTAGGTCGTGTACTAGCGGGGGTCGGCACAGATACGCAGTATTTT

size: NA
V: TRBV6-5
D: TRBD1
J: TRBJ1-5
CDR3: CATWTGIGQPQHF
DNA: TGTGCCACCTGGACAGGGATCGGCCAGCCCCAGCATTTT

size: NA
V: TRBV6-2/TRBV6-3
D: TRBD2
J: TRBJ2-1
CDR3: CASSYSTSGGPPEQFF
DNA: TGTGCCAGCAGTTACTCGACTAGCGGGGGCCCCCCTGAGCAGTTCTTC

size: few
V: TRBV6-5
D: NA
J: TRBJ1-5
CDR3: CASSLHWASNQPQHF
DNA: TGTGCCAGCAGCCTCCACTGGGCTAGCAATCAGCCCCAGCATTTT

size: NA
V: TRBV5-1
D: NA
J: TRBJ1-1
CDR3: CASSLGVDTEAFF
DNA: TGCGCCAGCAGCTTGGGCGTAGACACTGAAGCTTTCTTT

size: NA
V: TRBV27
D: TRBD2
J: TRBJ2-5
CDR3: CASSLAIAGGLSETQYF
DNA: TGTGCCAGCAGTTTGGCTATAGCGGGGGGGCTCTCGGAGACCCAGTACTTC

size: NA
V: TRBV27
D: TRBD1
J: TRBJ1-2
CDR3: CASSWAFLGQGAGGYGYTF
DNA: TGTGCCAGCAGTTGGGCTTTTCTGGGACAGGGGGCGGGAGGCTATGGCTACACCTTC

size: NA
V: TRBV2
D: TRBD1
J: TRBJ1-1
CDR3: CASTGRGTGGRNTEAFF
DNA: TGTGCCAGCACCGGAAGGGGGACAGGGGGCAGGAACACTGAAGCTTTCTTT

size: NA
V: TRBV5-1
D: TRBD1
J: TRBJ2-2
CDR3: CASSHPDRANTGELFF
DNA: TGCGCCAGCAGCCACCCAGACAGGGCGAACACCGGGGAGCTGTTTTTT

size: NA
V: TRBV30
D: TRBD1
J: TRBJ1-2
CDR3: CAWILGQGAGGYTF
DNA: TGTGCCTGGATTTTGGGACAGGGGGCTGGTGGCTACACCTTC

size: once
V: TRBV23-1
D: NA
J: TRBJ2-7
CDR3: CASPASSNFYEQYF
DNA: TGCGCCAGTCCTGCTTCCTCAAACTTCTACGAGCAGTACTTC

size: NA
V: TRBV16
D: TRBD1
J: TRBJ1-1
CDR3: CASSQHDRGTEAFF
DNA: TGTGCCAGCAGCCAGCACGACAGGGGCACTGAAGCTTTCTTT